These 21 T cell receptor beta chains were all obtained from the same sample, sequenced in a study of blood T cell repertoires in COVID-19. Profiling relied on immunoSEQ multiplex PCR, and the TCRdb table lists in-frame clones only, not all of them. Among under 300,000 clones listed, approximately 86% were seen once. Sequenced material: PBMCs or T cells enriched from blood (not recorded which). These receptors were obtained from a woman aged 45-59 years who had recovered from COVID-19.

The V call is TRBV11-2, the J call TRBJ1-1; 9 bases match TRBD1. Looked up from germline, CDR1 is SGHAT and CDR2 is FQNNGV. Trimming removed 4 bases from V and 6 bases from J; junction bases left unmatched: 6. The CDR3 is 14 amino acids. The CDR3 is CASSSGTGRAEAFF. CDR3 sequence (DNA): TGTGCCAGCAGCTCAGGGACAGGGAGAGCTGAAGCTTTCTTT.

The CDR3 region has the DNA TGTGCCAGCAGCCAAGATCTAGCGGGGATCACAGATACGCAGTATTTT. It translates to CASSQDLAGITDTQYF. V and J are TRBV4-2 and TRBJ2-3; 9 positions match TRBD2. Trimming at V came to 0 bases and at J to 2 bases, leaving 3 bases not matched to a gene. Per the germline V gene, CDR1 is LGHNA and CDR2 is YNFKEQ. The CDR3 runs to 16 residues.

The rearrangement links TRBV28 to TRBJ2-1; 16 bases align to TRBD2. The length of the CDR3 is 16 residues. With V trimmed by 11 bases and J by 6 bases, 10 bases remained unmatched. Germline V gives CDR1 MDHEN, CDR2 SYDVKM. The CDR3: CALGGLAGGLSNEQFF. The CDR3 nucleotides read TGTGCCCTCGGGGGACTAGCGGGAGGGTTGAGCAATGAGCAGTTCTTC.

This sequence joins TRBV5-8 and TRBJ2-7; D is unresolved. The CDR3 is made up of 12 amino acids. Germline CDR1 SGHTS, CDR2 YDEGEE. V was cut by 5 bases and J by 4 bases, with 10 bases left in between. The CDR3: CASRKTGYEQYF. The CDR3 DNA is TGTGCCAGCAGGAAAACGGGTTACGAGCAGTACTTC.

This chain connects TRBV5-6 to TRBJ2-7, with 10 bases aligning to TRBD2. Germline values: CDR1 SGHDT, CDR2 YYEEEE. This CDR3 region has 15 residues. V trimming: 3 bases; J trimming: 3 bases; junction bases outside the gene matches: 6. CDR3 DNA: TGTGCCAGCAGCTACCTAGCGGGAGAAATCTACGAGCAGTACTTC. Translated: CASSYLAGEIYEQYF. Supplemented by reference TRBV5-6 and TRBJ2-7, the full variable domain reads DAGVTQSPTHLIKTRGQQVTLRCSPKSGHDTVSWYQQALGQGPQFIFQYYEEEERQRGNFPDRFSGHQFPNYSSELNVNALLLGDSALYLCASSYLAGEIYEQYFGPGTRLTVT.

The chain has TRBV5-1 and TRBJ1-6; D is unclear. Germline CDR1 reads SGHRS; CDR2 reads YFSETQ. The CDR3 length is 18 residues. V lost 1 base and J lost 9, with 23 bases in between. CDR3 sequence reads: CASSLSMGGIFGSSPLHF. For the CDR3, the DNA is TGCGCCAGCAGCTTGTCAATGGGAGGAATATTCGGGTCTTCACCCCTCCACTTT.

The CDR3 region has the DNA TGTGCCAGCAGTTTAACTGCAGGGGGAATCACTGAAGCTTTCTTT. Translated, it gives CASSLTAGGITEAFF. V and J are TRBV27 and TRBJ1-1; TRBD1 aligns across 7 bases. This CDR3 has 15 residues. V shed 2 bases and J 4 bases; nucleotides not matched to a gene: 7. Germline V gene data show CDR1 as MNHEY and CDR2 as SMNVEV (reference sequence).

J is TRBJ2-4 and V is TRBV19, with D maybe TRBD2 (6 bases). V lost 4 bases and J 3 bases, leaving 10 bases between the germline ends. Germline V gene lookup returns CDR1 LNHDA and CDR2 SQIVND (reference sequence). The CDR3 totals 14 residues. The CDR3 region has the DNA TGTGCCAGTAGTACGGGGGAGGTCAAAAACATTCAGTACTTC. Encoded protein: CASSTGEVKNIQYF.

The chain links TRBV13 to TRBJ2-2, with a possible D match to TRBD2 (5 bases). Per the germline V gene, CDR1 is PRHDT and CDR2 is FYEKMQ (reference sequence). The CDR3 spans 14 residues. Between the trimmed V and J ends, which lost 5 bases and 1 base, there was a span of 8 bases. The chain's CDR3 is CASSQGRNTGELFF. In nucleotides, the CDR3 is TGTGCCAGCAGCCAAGGGAGGAACACCGGGGAGCTGTTTTTT.

The gene calls are TRBV3-1 (or the pseudogene TRBV3-2) and TRBJ2-1; a possible D gene is TRBD1 (5 bases). The germline CDR1 and CDR2 sequences are LGHDT and YNNKEL (reference sequence). V gave up 4 bases and J gave up 0 bases, with 10 bases separating them. CDR3 length: 15 amino acids. Here the CDR3 reads CASSLRESSYNEQFF. For the CDR3, the DNA is TGTGCCAGCAGCCTCAGGGAAAGCTCCTACAATGAGCAGTTCTTC.

CDR3 nucleotides: TGTGCCAGCAACCAATGGACAGGGGCCACCTACGAGCAGTACTTC. Encoded protein: CASNQWTGATYEQYF. This rearrangement joins TRBV6-5 to TRBJ2-7; 9 nucleotides match TRBD1. Germline values: CDR1 MNHEY, CDR2 SVGAGI. The ends lost 7 bases at V and 2 bases at J; junction bases unmatched: 9. This CDR3 spans 15 amino acids.

V and J are TRBV5-1 and TRBJ2-7; D ambiguous. This CDR3 contains 16 residues. Trimming cost V 4 bases and J 6 bases, with 23 bases left between them. CDR1 is SGHRS and CDR2 is YFSETQ in the germline V gene. For the CDR3, the DNA is TGCGCCAGCAGCAGCAGTCGAGGCACCACTATAGCCGAGCAGTACTTC. Amino acid sequence: CASSSSRGTTIAEQYF.

V is TRBV5-1 and J is TRBJ2-1, with D possibly matching TRBD2 (5 bases). Germline V gene sequence: CDR1 SGHRS, CDR2 YFSETQ. The CDR3 extends over 14 amino acids. Trimming cost V 6 bases and J 3 bases, with 13 bases left between them. This chain's CDR3 is CASTLGDFYNEQFF. CDR3 sequence (DNA): TGCGCCAGCACCCTGGGAGACTTCTACAATGAGCAGTTCTTC.

The chain has TRBV19 and TRBJ2-2; D gene unclear. The CDR3 runs to 16 residues. CDR1 is LNHDA and CDR2 is SQIVND in the germline V gene (reference sequence). The germline V and J ends were trimmed by 3 bases and 2 bases, with 13 bases remaining between them. In DNA form, the CDR3 reads TGTGCCAGTAGTATGGGCAGTTCCTTCAACACCGGGGAGCTGTTTTTT. Translating gives CASSMGSSFNTGELFF.

This sequence joins TRBV27 and TRBJ2-1; 9 positions match TRBD2. The CDR3 consists of 16 residues. Germline values: CDR1 MNHEY, CDR2 SMNVEV (reference sequence). The V segment lost 0 bases and the J segment 7 bases; nucleotides outside the gene matches: 7. DNA of the CDR3: TGTGCCAGCAGTTTATCGAGGGCTAGCGGGATGAATGAGCAGTTCTTC. The encoded protein is CASSLSRASGMNEQFF.

The chain joins TRBV4-1 to TRBJ2-4; D uncertain. This CDR3 has 15 residues. The V end was cut by 0 bases, the J end by 1 base, with 7 bases between. Germline CDR1 MGHRA, CDR2 YSYEKL. The CDR3 DNA is TGCGCCAGCAGCCAAGATAATTTTGCCAAAAACATTCAGTACTTC. The encoded protein is CASSQDNFAKNIQYF.

CDR3 sequence (DNA): TGTGCCAGCAGCGAGGGACAGGCCGATGGGACCCAGTACTTC. Encoded protein: CASSEGQADGTQYF. The J gene is TRBJ2-5, the V gene TRBV2; the match to TRBD1 covers 8 bases. This CDR3 contains 14 residues. V lost 6 bases to trimming and J lost 7 bases; unmatched junction nucleotides: 10. Germline V gene data show CDR1 as SNHLY and CDR2 as FYNNEI.

The chain combines TRBV30 with TRBJ2-2; the D gene is possibly TRBD2 (6 bases). CDR3 length equals 13 residues. CDR1 is GTSNPN and CDR2 is SVGIG in the germline V gene (reference sequence). The ends were cut back, 2 bases at V and 5 bases at J, with 9 bases in the middle. The CDR3 DNA reads TGTGCCTGGAGTAGACTAGAAACCGGGGAGCTGTTTTTT. Translating gives CAWSRLETGELFF.

This chain links TRBV19 with TRBJ2-7, with D perhaps TRBD1 (5 bases). The V gene lost 5 bases and the J gene lost 7 bases, with 15 bases spanning the gap. CDR1 LNHDA and CDR2 SQIVND come from the germline V gene (reference sequence). The CDR3 totals 13 residues. DNA for the CDR3: TGTGCCAGTAGTGCCCTACAAAAGGGGGAGCAGTACTTC. Its translation: CASSALQKGEQYF.

The CDR3, as DNA: TGCGCCAGCAGCCTAGCGGGAGGGCCGGATACGCAGTATTTT. It translates to CASSLAGGPDTQYF. The chain is built from TRBV5-1 and TRBJ2-3, with 12 bases lining up with TRBD2. CDR3 length equals 14 residues. Trimming at V came to 4 bases and at J to 6 bases, leaving 3 bases not matched to a gene. Germline V CDR1 and CDR2: SGHRS, YFSETQ.

This rearrangement joins TRBV20-1 to TRBJ2-1; D is unclear. Germline CDR1 is DFQATT and CDR2 is SNEGSKA (reference sequence). This CDR3 has 14 residues. Trimming took off 3 bases at V and 9 bases at J, with 18 bases between the two ends. The CDR3 protein is CSASLAPFLSEQFF. CDR3 nucleotides: TGCAGTGCTAGTCTCGCACCATTCCTCAGTGAGCAGTTCTTC.